These T cell receptor beta chains were read from a single sample in a study of T cell responses to AZD1222 COVID-19 vaccine. This table comes from immunoSEQ multiplex PCR, and its TCRdb copy is limited to in-frame clones, with some not included. This table holds 45,000 or so clones, 83% found once. The sequences come from peripheral blood, collected on day 0 of AZD1222 vaccination. All receptors come from an adult in good health. Both conserved end residues are part of each CDR3. Each record gives: D gene, V gene, CDR3 protein. D genes are given only for firm matches.

d_gene: TRBD1
v_gene: TRBV12-5
CDR3aa: CASGTGTGYYEQFF

d_gene: NA
v_gene: TRBV15
CDR3aa: CATSLADQETQYF

d_gene: NA
v_gene: TRBV10-3
CDR3aa: CAISDDRRDYEQYF

d_gene: NA
v_gene: TRBV19
CDR3aa: CASSMQGTQETQYF

d_gene: NA
v_gene: TRBV6-1
CDR3aa: CASSESLPWEQYF

d_gene: NA
v_gene: TRBV5-4
CDR3aa: CASSLSGTRNSPLHF

d_gene: NA
v_gene: TRBV24-1
CDR3aa: CATSDRGQGDTQYF

d_gene: TRBD2
v_gene: TRBV6-5
CDR3aa: CASRQGLAAYNEQFF

d_gene: NA
v_gene: TRBV6-5
CDR3aa: CASSSHRPSGANVLTF

d_gene: TRBD2
v_gene: TRBV5-4
CDR3aa: CASSFPSGLSTDTQYF

d_gene: NA
v_gene: TRBV2
CDR3aa: CASSDTHRGGAAYNEQFF

d_gene: NA
v_gene: TRBV2
CDR3aa: CASSVHRETDTQYF

d_gene: TRBD1
v_gene: TRBV18
CDR3aa: CASSQDRDNSYEQYF

d_gene: NA
v_gene: TRBV6-5
CDR3aa: CASSYGGEVGTEAFF

d_gene: NA
v_gene: TRBV9
CDR3aa: CASSVDGDAAGGELFF

d_gene: NA
v_gene: TRBV19
CDR3aa: CATDGGGPIAKNIQYF

d_gene: TRBD1
v_gene: TRBV5-5
CDR3aa: CASSFSGTGVQPQHF

d_gene: NA
v_gene: TRBV6-2/TRBV6-3
CDR3aa: CASSYSSRMNSPLHF

d_gene: NA
v_gene: TRBV28
CDR3aa: CASRKDIFADTQYF

d_gene: NA
v_gene: TRBV2
CDR3aa: CASSEAREDEKLFF

d_gene: NA
v_gene: TRBV7-9
CDR3aa: CASSSRYDSYNEQFF

d_gene: NA
v_gene: TRBV7-9
CDR3aa: CASSPQGSNTEAFF

d_gene: TRBD2
v_gene: TRBV13
CDR3aa: CASSSLASGSPSSYNEQFF

d_gene: TRBD1
v_gene: TRBV5-4
CDR3aa: CASSFRDRGGEQFF

d_gene: NA
v_gene: TRBV7-8
CDR3aa: CASSTMRVTNYGYTF

d_gene: NA
v_gene: TRBV6-2/TRBV6-3
CDR3aa: CASSYGHNQPQHF

d_gene: TRBD1
v_gene: TRBV10-2
CDR3aa: CASSGQGGYSPLHF

d_gene: NA
v_gene: TRBV24-1
CDR3aa: CATSEYPDTEAFF

d_gene: NA
v_gene: TRBV5-1
CDR3aa: CASDRDGGRGETQYF

d_gene: NA
v_gene: TRBV28
CDR3aa: CASSPGGPKWANTEAFF

d_gene: NA
v_gene: TRBV5-1
CDR3aa: CASSFSGPYNEQFF

d_gene: NA
v_gene: TRBV7-2
CDR3aa: CASSLGALNTEAFF

d_gene: TRBD2
v_gene: TRBV28
CDR3aa: CASSRLAIDYEQYF

d_gene: TRBD2
v_gene: TRBV3-1/TRBV3-2
CDR3aa: CASSQWPSGLYEQYF

d_gene: TRBD1
v_gene: TRBV29-1
CDR3aa: CSGLQGAKAEAFF

d_gene: NA
v_gene: TRBV5-1
CDR3aa: CASSLEYGSNEQFF

d_gene: NA
v_gene: TRBV6-6
CDR3aa: CASSQDTEPSYEQYF

d_gene: NA
v_gene: TRBV7-9
CDR3aa: CASSLGGGAYEQYF

d_gene: NA
v_gene: TRBV4-1
CDR3aa: CASSQDLGASNEKLFF

d_gene: NA
v_gene: TRBV7-8
CDR3aa: CASSRRAHNEQFF

d_gene: TRBD2
v_gene: TRBV7-2
CDR3aa: CASSLGLAGVSEQYF

d_gene: NA
v_gene: TRBV5-6
CDR3aa: CASSIPGARGNTEAFF

d_gene: NA
v_gene: TRBV7-9
CDR3aa: CASSASGGSQFF

d_gene: NA
v_gene: TRBV3-1/TRBV3-2
CDR3aa: CASSRGSRDQPQHF

d_gene: TRBD1
v_gene: TRBV5-6
CDR3aa: CASSSFPGQGSQPQHF

d_gene: TRBD2
v_gene: TRBV5-4
CDR3aa: CASSQTSGPQETQYF

d_gene: NA
v_gene: TRBV5-1
CDR3aa: CASSVSGQLYNSPLHF

d_gene: NA
v_gene: TRBV4-3
CDR3aa: CASSQVAGRTDTQYF

d_gene: TRBD2
v_gene: TRBV30
CDR3aa: CAFNWLAGGTGTGELFF

d_gene: NA
v_gene: TRBV6-5
CDR3aa: CASSSRARGDTEAFF

d_gene: TRBD2
v_gene: TRBV5-1
CDR3aa: CASSSTSGSRTSGANVLTF